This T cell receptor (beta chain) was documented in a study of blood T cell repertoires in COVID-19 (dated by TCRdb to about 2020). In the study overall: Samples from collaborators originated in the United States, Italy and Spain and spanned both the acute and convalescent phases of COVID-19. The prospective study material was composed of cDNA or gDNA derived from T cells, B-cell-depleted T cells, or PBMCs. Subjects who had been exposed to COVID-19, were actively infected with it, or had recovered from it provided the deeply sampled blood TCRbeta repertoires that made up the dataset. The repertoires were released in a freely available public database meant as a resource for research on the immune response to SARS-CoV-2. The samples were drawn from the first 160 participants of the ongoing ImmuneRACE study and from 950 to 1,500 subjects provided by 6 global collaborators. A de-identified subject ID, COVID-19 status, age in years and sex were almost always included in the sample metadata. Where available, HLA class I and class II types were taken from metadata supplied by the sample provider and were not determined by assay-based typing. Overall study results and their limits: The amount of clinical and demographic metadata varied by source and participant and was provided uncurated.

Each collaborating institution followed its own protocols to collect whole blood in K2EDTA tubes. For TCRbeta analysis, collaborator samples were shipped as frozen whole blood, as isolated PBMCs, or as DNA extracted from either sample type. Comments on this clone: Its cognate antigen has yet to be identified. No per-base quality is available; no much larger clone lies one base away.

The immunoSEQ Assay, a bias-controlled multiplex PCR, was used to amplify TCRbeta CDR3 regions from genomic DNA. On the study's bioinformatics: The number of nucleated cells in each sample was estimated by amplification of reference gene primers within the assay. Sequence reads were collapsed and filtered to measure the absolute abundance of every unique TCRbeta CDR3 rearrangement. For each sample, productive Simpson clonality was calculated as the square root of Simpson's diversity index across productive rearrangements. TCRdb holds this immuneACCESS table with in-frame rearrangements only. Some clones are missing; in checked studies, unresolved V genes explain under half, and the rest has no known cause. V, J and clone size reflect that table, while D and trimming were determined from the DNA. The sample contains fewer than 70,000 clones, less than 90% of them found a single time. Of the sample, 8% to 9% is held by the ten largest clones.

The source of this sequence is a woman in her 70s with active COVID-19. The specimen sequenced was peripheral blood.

The bases are TGTGCCAGCAGCTTAGAGTCCCTAGCGGGCGAGCAGTACTTC. The encoded protein is CASSLESLAGEQYF. The chain is encoded by TRBV11-2 joined to TRBJ2-7, and TRBD2 aligns with 8 junction nucleotides. For CDR1 and CDR2, the germline V gene lists SGHAT and FQNNGV. Spanning cysteine to phenylalanine, the CDR3 consists of 14 amino acids. The read is trimmed to its CDR3 DNA, 42 bases read in frame from base 1. The germline V and J ends show losses of 0 bases and 6 bases respectively, and no gene match explains 4 bases of the junction.